This T cell receptor beta chain is from a study of PD-L1 blockade in urothelial cancer. The length of the CDR3 is 13 residues. The germline CDR1 and CDR2 sequences are MNHEY and SMNVEV (reference sequence). Trimming shortened V by 6 bases and J by 6 bases, and 14 bases separated the two germline ends. The time point here: pretreatment peripheral blood. Method: immunoSEQ multiplex PCR; TCRdb's copy keeps in-frame clones and lacks some. The table lists tens of thousands of clones, 81% of them singletons. This specimen consisted of PBMCs, obtained around atezolizumab (anti-PD-L1) treatment. This receptor was identified in a man in his 70s with urothelial cancer. The chain is built from TRBV27 and TRBJ1-1; D call uncertain. CDR3 in DNA: TGTGCCAGCAGGATGTACAGTCAGGCTGAAGCTTTCTTT. It yields the protein CASRMYSQAEAFF.